Shown below are 9 T cell receptor beta chains from a single sample sequenced in a study of T cell responses to AZD1222 COVID-19 vaccine. Clones were read by immunoSEQ multiplex PCR, and TCRdb kept only the in-frame ones, dropping some. This table has 89,000 or so clones, approximately 90% appearing once. The sequenced sample was peripheral blood, obtained 28 days after the second AZD1222 dose. The receptors derive from an adult who received the AZD1222 COVID-19 vaccine.

The chain is built from TRBV2 and TRBJ2-1, with 7 bases lining up with TRBD2. V trimming: 7 bases; J trimming: 2 bases; junction bases outside the gene matches: 5. The CDR3 length is 14 residues. Germline V gene data show CDR1 as SNHLY and CDR2 as FYNNEI. This chain's CDR3 is CASISGQTYNEQFF. CDR3 in DNA: TGTGCCAGCATTAGCGGGCAAACCTACAATGAGCAGTTCTTC.

The CDR3 region is CASRLGQNTEAFF. The CDR3 nucleotides are TGTGCCAGCAGGCTCGGTCAGAACACTGAAGCTTTCTTT. The chain combines TRBV2 with TRBJ1-1; D gene unclear. CDR3 length: 13 residues. Germline V gives CDR1 SNHLY, CDR2 FYNNEI. Trimming removed 6 bases from V and 1 base from J, with 9 bases in between.

This chain links TRBV28 with TRBJ1-2; a weak D match, TRBD1 (5 bases). With 1 base removed from V and 5 bases from J, the gap between germline ends came to 14 bases. The CDR3 covers 15 residues. Germline loops: CDR1 MDHEN, CDR2 SYDVKM. The CDR3 coding sequence is TGTGCCAGCAGTTTATCCCAGGGTGTCGGGTATGGCTACACCTTC. Residues: CASSLSQGVGYGYTF.

V is TRBV9 and J is TRBJ2-1; no clear D. V lost 3 bases, J lost 4 bases, and 5 bases lay in between. The length of the CDR3 is 12 residues. CDR1 is SGDLS and CDR2 is YYNGEE in the germline V gene. For the CDR3, the DNA is TGTGCCAGCAGCGCGCAATACAATGAGCAGTTCTTC. This translates into CASSAQYNEQFF.

The chain uses TRBV7-9 and TRBJ2-7, with 9 bases lining up with TRBD1. CDR1 SEHNR and CDR2 FQNEAQ come from the germline V gene (reference sequence). The CDR3 has 14 residues. The ends lost 4 bases at V and 4 bases at J; junction bases unmatched: 5. The CDR3 nucleotides are TGTGCCAGCAGCTCCGGGACAGGGTATTACGAGCAGTACTTC. As protein: CASSSGTGYYEQYF.

In this sample, this clone turned up once. The chain links TRBV11-3 to TRBJ2-2; no clear D. With 1 base removed from V and 2 bases from J, the gap between germline ends came to 5 bases. Germline loops: CDR1 SGHNT, CDR2 YENEEA. The CDR3 sequence is 14 residues long. CDR3 nucleotides: TGTGCCAGCAGCTTAGTCAGAAACACCGGGGAGCTGTTTTTT. This codes for CASSLVRNTGELFF. Looking up the rest from reference TRBV11-3 and TRBJ2-2 gives the full variable domain: EAGVVQSPRYKIIEKKQPVAFWCNPISGHNTLYWYLQNLGQGPELLIRYENEEAVDDSQLPKDRFSAERLKGVDSTLKIQPAELGDSAVYLCASSLVRNTGELFFGEGSRLTVL.

The V and J genes are TRBV5-1 and TRBJ1-2; 11 bases fit TRBD1. The length of the CDR3 is 15 residues. The J segment lost 4 bases and the V segment lost 4 bases, leaving 6 bases of the junction unmatched. From germline, CDR1 is SGHRS and CDR2 YFSETQ. CDR3 in amino acids: CASSGTGGYRYGYTF. The CDR3 DNA is TGCGCCAGCAGCGGGACAGGGGGTTACCGCTATGGCTACACCTTC.

The rearrangement links TRBV30 to TRBJ2-1; 7 nucleotides line up with TRBD2. With 6 bases clipped from V and 3 bases from J, the junction kept 17 bases outside the gene matches. Germline loops: CDR1 GTSNPN, CDR2 SVGIG (reference sequence). The CDR3 length is 17 residues. The CDR3 DNA reads as TGTGCCTGCTTGCGGGAGTTACCCCTAGTACACTACAATGAGCAGTTCTTC. Protein: CACLRELPLVHYNEQFF.

The CDR3 DNA sequence: TGTGCCAGTAGTCGATCGGGACGGCGCTACGAGCAGTACTTC. It encodes CASSRSGRRYEQYF. The chain is built from TRBV19 and TRBJ2-7; possibly TRBD1 or TRBD2 for D (5 bases each). CDR1 LNHDA and CDR2 SQIVND come from the germline V gene (reference sequence). The V and J ends lost 5 bases and 3 bases respectively, with 14 bases between them. The CDR3 has 14 amino acids.